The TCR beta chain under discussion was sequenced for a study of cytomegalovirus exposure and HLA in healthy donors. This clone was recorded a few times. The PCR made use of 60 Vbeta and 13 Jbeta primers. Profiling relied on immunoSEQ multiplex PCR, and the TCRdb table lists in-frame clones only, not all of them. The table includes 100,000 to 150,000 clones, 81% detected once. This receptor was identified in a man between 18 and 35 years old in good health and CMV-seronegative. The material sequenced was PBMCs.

The CDR3 nucleotides are TGTGCCAGCAGTCGGGAGGGATGGACTGAAGCTTTCTTT. It encodes CASSREGWTEAFF. The genes are TRBV27 and TRBJ1-1; no firm D call. The CDR3 totals 13 residues. Trimming took 5 bases from V and 5 from J, leaving 12 bases between them. Looked up from germline, CDR1 is MNHEY and CDR2 is SMNVEV (reference sequence).